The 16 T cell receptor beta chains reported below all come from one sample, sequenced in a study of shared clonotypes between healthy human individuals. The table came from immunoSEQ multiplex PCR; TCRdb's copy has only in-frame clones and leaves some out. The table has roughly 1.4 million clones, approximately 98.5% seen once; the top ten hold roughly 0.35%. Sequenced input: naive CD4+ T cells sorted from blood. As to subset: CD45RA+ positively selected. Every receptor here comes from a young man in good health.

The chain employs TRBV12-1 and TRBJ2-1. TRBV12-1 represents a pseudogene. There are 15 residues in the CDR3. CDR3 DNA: TGTGCCAGCAGCTTTGCGGGCGGACCCTACAATGAGCAGTTCTTC. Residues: CASSFAGGPYNEQFF.

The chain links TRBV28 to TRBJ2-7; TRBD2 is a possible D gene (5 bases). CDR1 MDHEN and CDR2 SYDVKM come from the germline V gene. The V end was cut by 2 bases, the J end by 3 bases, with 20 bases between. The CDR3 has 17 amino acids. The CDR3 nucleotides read TGTGCCAGCAGTTTACCCCCTCAGCGGACCAGAAACTACGAGCAGTACTTC. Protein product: CASSLPPQRTRNYEQYF.

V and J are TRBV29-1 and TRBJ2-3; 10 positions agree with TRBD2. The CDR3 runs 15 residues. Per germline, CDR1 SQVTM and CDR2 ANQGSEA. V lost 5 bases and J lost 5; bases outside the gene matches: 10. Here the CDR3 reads CSVRTGTSVGDTQYF. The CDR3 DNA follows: TGCAGCGTTCGGACCGGGACTAGCGTGGGAGATACGCAGTATTTT.

As DNA, the CDR3 is TGTGCCAGCAGCTTAGTATCCGGAGATGTTACAGATACGCAGTATTTT. Protein: CASSLVSGDVTDTQYF. J is TRBJ2-3 and V is TRBV7-9; D is undetermined. Trimming cost V 1 base and J 3 bases, with 14 bases left between them. This CDR3 spans 16 amino acids. Germline assignment: CDR1 SEHNR and CDR2 FQNEAQ (reference sequence).

DNA of the CDR3: TGTGCCAGCAGCTGGAGGACGAAAGCTCAGCCCCAGCATTTT. Residues: CASSWRTKAQPQHF. The chain couples TRBV5-8 to TRBJ1-5; no clear D gene. The CDR3 has 14 residues. Between the trimmed V and J ends, which lost 3 bases and 6 bases, there was a span of 13 bases. Per the germline V gene, CDR1 is SGHTS and CDR2 is YDEGEE.

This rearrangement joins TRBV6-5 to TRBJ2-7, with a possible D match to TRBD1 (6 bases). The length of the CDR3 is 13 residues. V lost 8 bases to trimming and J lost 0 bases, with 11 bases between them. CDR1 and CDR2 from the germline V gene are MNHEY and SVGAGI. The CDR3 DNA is TGTGCCAGCGGGGGCGCTAGCTCCTACGAGCAGTACTTC. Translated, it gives CASGGASSYEQYF.

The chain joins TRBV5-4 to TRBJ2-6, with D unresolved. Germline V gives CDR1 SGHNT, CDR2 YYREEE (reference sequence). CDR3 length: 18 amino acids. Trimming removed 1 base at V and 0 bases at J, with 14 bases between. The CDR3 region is CASSLLTMVHSGANVLTF. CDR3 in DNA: TGTGCCAGCAGCTTGTTAACCATGGTCCACTCTGGGGCCAACGTCCTGACTTTC. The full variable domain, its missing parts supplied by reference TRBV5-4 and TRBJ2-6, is ETGVTQSPTHLIKTRGQQVTLRCSSQSGHNTVSWYQQALGQGPQFIFQYYREEENGRGNFPPRFSGLQFPNYSSELNVNALELDDSALYLCASSLLTMVHSGANVLTFGAGSRLTVL.

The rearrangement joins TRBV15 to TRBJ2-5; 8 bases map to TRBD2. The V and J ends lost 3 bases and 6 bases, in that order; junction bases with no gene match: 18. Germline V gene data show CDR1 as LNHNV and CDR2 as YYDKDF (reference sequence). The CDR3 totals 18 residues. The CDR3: CATSSATQRTSSQKTQYF. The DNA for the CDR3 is TGTGCCACCAGCAGTGCTACCCAGAGGACTAGCAGCCAGAAGACCCAGTACTTC.

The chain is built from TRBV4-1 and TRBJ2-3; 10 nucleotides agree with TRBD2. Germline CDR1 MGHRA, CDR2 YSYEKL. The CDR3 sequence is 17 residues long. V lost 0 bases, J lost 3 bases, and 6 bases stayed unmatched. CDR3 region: CASSQDPSGRVTDTQYF. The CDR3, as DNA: TGCGCCAGCAGCCAAGATCCGAGCGGGAGGGTTACAGATACGCAGTATTTT.

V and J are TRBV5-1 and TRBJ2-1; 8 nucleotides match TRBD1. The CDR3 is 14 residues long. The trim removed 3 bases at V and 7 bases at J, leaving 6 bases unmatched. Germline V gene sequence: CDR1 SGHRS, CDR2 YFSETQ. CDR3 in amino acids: CASSSLTGENEQFF. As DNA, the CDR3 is TGCGCCAGCAGCTCGCTGACAGGGGAAAATGAGCAGTTCTTC.

As DNA, the CDR3 is TGTGCCAGCAGCCGTGCCGGGACTAGCGGACCAGGGGACTCCGCAGATACGCAGTATTTT. It translates to CASSRAGTSGPGDSADTQYF. The gene calls are TRBV5-5 and TRBJ2-3, with 11 bases matching TRBD2. Germline V gene data show CDR1 as SGHKS and CDR2 as YYEKEE (reference sequence). V shed 4 bases, J shed 4 bases, and the junction held 20 bases outside the gene matches. This CDR3 spans 20 amino acids.

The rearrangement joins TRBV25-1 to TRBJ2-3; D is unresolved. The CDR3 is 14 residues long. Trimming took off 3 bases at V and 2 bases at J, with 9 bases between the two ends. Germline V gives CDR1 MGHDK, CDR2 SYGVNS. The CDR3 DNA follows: TGTGCCAGCAGTGATCGACCCGCCACAGATACGCAGTATTTT. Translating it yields CASSDRPATDTQYF.

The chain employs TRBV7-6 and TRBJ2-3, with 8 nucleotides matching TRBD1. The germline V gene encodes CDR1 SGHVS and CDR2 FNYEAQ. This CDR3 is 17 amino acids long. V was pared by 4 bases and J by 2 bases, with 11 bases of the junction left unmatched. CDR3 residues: CASSSHRTGRFTDTQYF. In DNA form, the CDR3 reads TGTGCCAGCAGCTCACACCGGACAGGGAGATTCACAGATACGCAGTATTTT.

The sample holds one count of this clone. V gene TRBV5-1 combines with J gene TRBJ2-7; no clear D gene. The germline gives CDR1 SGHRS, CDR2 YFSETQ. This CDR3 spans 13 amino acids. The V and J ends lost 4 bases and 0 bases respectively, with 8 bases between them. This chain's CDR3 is CASSLRHSYEQYF. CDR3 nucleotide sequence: TGCGCCAGCAGCCTAAGACACTCCTACGAGCAGTACTTC. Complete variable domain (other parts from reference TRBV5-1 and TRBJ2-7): KAGVTQTPRYLIKTRGQQVTLSCSPISGHRSVSWYQQTPGQGLQFLFEYFSETQRNKGNFPGRFSGRQFSNSRSEMNVSTLELGDSALYLCASSLRHSYEQYFGPGTRLTVT.

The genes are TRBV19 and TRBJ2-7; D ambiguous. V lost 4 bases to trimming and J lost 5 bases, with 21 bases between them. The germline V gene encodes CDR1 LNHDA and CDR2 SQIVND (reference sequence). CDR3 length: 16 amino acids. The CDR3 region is CASSTYGSAAFDEQYF. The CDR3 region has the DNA TGTGCCAGTAGTACCTATGGTAGTGCAGCATTCGACGAGCAGTACTTC.

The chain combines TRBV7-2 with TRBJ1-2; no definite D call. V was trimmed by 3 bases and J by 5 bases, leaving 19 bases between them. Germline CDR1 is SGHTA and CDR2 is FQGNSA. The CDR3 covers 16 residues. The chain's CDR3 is CASSFGRASAVYGYTF. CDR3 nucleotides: TGTGCCAGCAGCTTTGGCCGGGCTTCGGCCGTGTATGGCTACACCTTC.